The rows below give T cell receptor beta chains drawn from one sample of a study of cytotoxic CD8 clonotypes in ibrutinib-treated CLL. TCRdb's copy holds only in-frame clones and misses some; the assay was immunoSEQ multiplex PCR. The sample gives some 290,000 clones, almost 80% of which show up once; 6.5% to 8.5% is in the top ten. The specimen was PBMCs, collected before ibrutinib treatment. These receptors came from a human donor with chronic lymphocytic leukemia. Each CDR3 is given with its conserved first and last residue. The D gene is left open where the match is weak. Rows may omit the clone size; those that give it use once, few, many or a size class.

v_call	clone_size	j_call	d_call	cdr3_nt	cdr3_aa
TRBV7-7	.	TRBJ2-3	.	TGTGCCAGCAGCTTATCTAGGGCCCGGACAGATACGCAGTATTTT	CASSLSRARTDTQYF
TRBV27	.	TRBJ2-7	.	TGTGCCAGCAGTCTGTATGGGCTTAAGGCCTACGAGCAGTACTTC	CASSLYGLKAYEQYF
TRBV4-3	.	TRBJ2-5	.	TGCGCCAGCAGCCGCTCCGGCAGCAGGGACCAAGAGACCCAGTACTTC	CASSRSGSRDQETQYF
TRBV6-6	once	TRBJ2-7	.	TGTGCCAGCAGTCTGGACAACGAGCAGTACTTC	CASSLDNEQYF
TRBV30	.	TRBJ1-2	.	TGTGCCTGGAGTACGATCCGGGACGGCTACTATGGCTACACCTTC	CAWSTIRDGYYGYTF
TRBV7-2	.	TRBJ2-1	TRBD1	TGTGCCAGCAGCGACCCTGTGACAGGGTCTTACAATGAGCAGTTCTTC	CASSDPVTGSYNEQFF
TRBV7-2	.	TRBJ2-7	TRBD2	TGTGCCAGCAGCTTTAGCGGGAACCGATACGAGCAGTACTTC	CASSFSGNRYEQYF
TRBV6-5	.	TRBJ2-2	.	TGTGCCAGCAGTTACGGGCAGGGGAACACCGGGGAGCTGTTTTTT	CASSYGQGNTGELFF
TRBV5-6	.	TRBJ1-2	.	TGTGCCAGCAGCTTGGATTTGGGGGCTAACTATGGCTACACCTTC	CASSLDLGANYGYTF
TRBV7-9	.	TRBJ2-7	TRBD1	TGTGCCAGCAGCTTAGGCCGGGACAGGGAAGACGAGCAGTACTTC	CASSLGRDREDEQYF
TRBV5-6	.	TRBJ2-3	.	TGTGCCAGCAGCTTGGTGGGGGATGGGGTTACGCAGTATTTT	CASSLVGDGVTQYF
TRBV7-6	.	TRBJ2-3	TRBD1	TGTGCCAGCAGCTTAGAGACCCCGGGACAGGGGTGGGGAACAGATACGCAGTATTTT	CASSLETPGQGWGTDTQYF
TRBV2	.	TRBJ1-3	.	TGTGCCAGCAGTGAAGGGACAGATGGAAACACCATATATTTT	CASSEGTDGNTIYF
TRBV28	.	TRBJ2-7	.	TGTGCCAGCAGCCTGGGCATCTACGAGCAGTACTTC	CASSLGIYEQYF
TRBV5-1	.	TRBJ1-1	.	TGCGCCAGCAGCTGGGGGGGCTTCGCCACTGAAGCTTTCTTT	CASSWGGFATEAFF
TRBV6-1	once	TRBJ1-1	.	TGTGCCAGCAGGCAAAGAGAGAACACTGAAGCTTTCTTT	CASRQRENTEAFF
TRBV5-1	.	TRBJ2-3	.	TGCGCCAGCAGCTTGGATTCGGCCTCACCCGCAGATACGCAGTATTTT	CASSLDSASPADTQYF
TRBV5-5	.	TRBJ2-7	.	TGTGCCAGCAGCTTGAGGGGGGGCGAGCAGTACTTC	CASSLRGGEQYF
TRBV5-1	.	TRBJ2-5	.	TGCGCCAGCAGCTTGCGGAGCGGGGAGACCCAGTACTTC	CASSLRSGETQYF
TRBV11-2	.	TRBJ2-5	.	TGTGCCAGCAGCACCACAGGGTTTGGGGAGACCCAGTACTTC	CASSTTGFGETQYF
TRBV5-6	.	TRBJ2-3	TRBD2	TGTGCCAGCAGCCTCGGCGGGAGGCGTGGACTTAGCACAGATACGCAGTATTTT	CASSLGGRRGLSTDTQYF
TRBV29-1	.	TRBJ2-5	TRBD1	TGCAGCGGCGGACAGGGTGAGGGGACCCAGTACTTC	CSGGQGEGTQYF
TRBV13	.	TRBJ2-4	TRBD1	TGTGCCAGCAGCTTGCGACAGGGATTGGACATTCAGTACTTC	CASSLRQGLDIQYF
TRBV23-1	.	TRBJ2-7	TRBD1	TGCGCCAGCACGGGACAGACCCCACGGGAGCAGTACTTC	CASTGQTPREQYF
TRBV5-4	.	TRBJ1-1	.	TGTGCCAGCAGCTTGGATATCGCACCGGAGACTGAAGCTTTCTTT	CASSLDIAPETEAFF
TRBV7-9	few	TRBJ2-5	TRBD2	TGTGCCAGCAGCCCCTTACTAGCGACACAAGAGACCCAGTACTTC	CASSPLLATQETQYF
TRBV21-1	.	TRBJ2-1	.	TGTGCCAGCAGCACCGGGGGGATCTATGAGCAGTTCTTC	CASSTGGIYEQFF
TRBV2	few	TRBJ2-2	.	TGTGCCAGCAAAGATTCGAACACCGGGGAGCTGTTTTTT	CASKDSNTGELFF
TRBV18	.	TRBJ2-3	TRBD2	TGTGCCAGCTCACCACCGGCGACTAGCGGGAACTCGCAGTATTTT	CASSPPATSGNSQYF
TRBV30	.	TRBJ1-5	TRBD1	TGTGCCTACCGGGACAGTAGCAATCAGCCCCAGCATTTT	CAYRDSSNQPQHF
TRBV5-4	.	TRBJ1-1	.	TGTGCCAGCAGCAAGGCAGATGTGCGGGAAGCTTTCTTT	CASSKADVREAFF
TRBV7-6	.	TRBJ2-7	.	TGTGCCAGCAGCTCCTCTACCATCGAGCAGTACTTC	CASSSSTIEQYF
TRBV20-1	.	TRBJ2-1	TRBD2	TGCAGTGCTGGGGGGGATGAGCAGTTCTTC	CSAGGDEQFF
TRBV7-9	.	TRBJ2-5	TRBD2	TGTGCCAGCAGCTTTAGCGGGAGGAGATTAGAGACCCAGTACTTC	CASSFSGRRLETQYF
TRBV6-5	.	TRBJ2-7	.	TGTGCCAGCAGTTCCCCGGGTAGCGGCGAGCAGTACTTC	CASSSPGSGEQYF
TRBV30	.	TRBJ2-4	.	TGTGCCTGGAGTGCCCGGCTAACCCTAGCCAAAAACATTCAGTACTTC	CAWSARLTLAKNIQYF
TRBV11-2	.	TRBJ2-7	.	TGTGCCAGCAGCTTAACAGGGCCCTACGAGCAGTACTTC	CASSLTGPYEQYF
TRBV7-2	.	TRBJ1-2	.	TGTGCCAGCAGCCGGCGGGGTAACTATGGCTACACCTTC	CASSRRGNYGYTF
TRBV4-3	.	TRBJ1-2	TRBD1	TGCGCCAGCAGCCAAGATCCAGGGGGCGATGGCTACACCTTC	CASSQDPGGDGYTF
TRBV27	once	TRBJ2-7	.	TGTGCCAGCAGTACGACCAGGGGGGCCGAGCAGTACTTC	CASSTTRGAEQYF
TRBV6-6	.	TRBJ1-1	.	TGTGCCAGCAGCCGACAGCTTGAAGCTTTCTTT	CASSRQLEAFF
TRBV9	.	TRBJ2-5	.	TGTGCCAGCAGCGTAGATGGGGGGCTGGAGACCCAGTACTTC	CASSVDGGLETQYF
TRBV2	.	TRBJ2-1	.	TGTGCCAGCCCGGGACAACGATCCAATGAGCAGTTCTTC	CASPGQRSNEQFF
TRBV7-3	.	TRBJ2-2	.	TGTGCCAGCAGCACAGACCCCTCTAAGGGGGAGCTGTTTTTT	CASSTDPSKGELFF
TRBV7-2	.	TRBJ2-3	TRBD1	TGTGCCAGCAGCCTACAGGGGACAGATACGCAGTATTTT	CASSLQGTDTQYF
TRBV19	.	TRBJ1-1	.	TGTGCCAGTAGTATAGATCCCCGACGTCACACTGAAGCTTTCTTT	CASSIDPRRHTEAFF
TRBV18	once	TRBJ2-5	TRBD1	TGTGCCAGCTCACCGACAGGGGGAGAGACCCAGTACTTC	CASSPTGGETQYF
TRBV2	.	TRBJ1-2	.	TGTGCCAGCAGTAGGGTCCAGGGCTACACCTTC	CASSRVQGYTF
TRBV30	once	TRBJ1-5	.	TGTGCCTGGAGTTTGACAAACAATCAGCCCCAGCATTTT	CAWSLTNNQPQHF
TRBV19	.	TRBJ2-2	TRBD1	TGTGCCAGTACCCTCCCCCTGGGGACAGCCGAGAACACCGGGGAGCTGTTTTTT	CASTLPLGTAENTGELFF
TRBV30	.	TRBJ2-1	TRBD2	TGTGCCTTGAAGGGACTAGCGGGATACAATGAGCAGTTCTTC	CALKGLAGYNEQFF
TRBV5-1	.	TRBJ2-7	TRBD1	TGCGCCAGCAGCCGAACCGGGACAGTCAACTCCTACGAGCAGTACTTC	CASSRTGTVNSYEQYF